These 2 T cell receptor beta chains came from one sample sequenced in a study of blood T cell repertoires in COVID-19. The method was immunoSEQ multiplex PCR; TCRdb's version includes in-frame clones alone and lacks a portion of them. The sample yields about 170,000 clones, about four fifths seen once. The specimen sequenced was peripheral blood. The receptors stem from a woman of 80 years or more with acute or convalescent COVID-19.

The chain uses TRBV4-2 and TRBJ1-5, with D possibly matching TRBD1 (5 bases). Germline V lookup: CDR1 LGHNA, CDR2 YNFKEQ. V was trimmed by 4 bases and J by 4 bases, leaving 20 bases between them. The CDR3 is 17 amino acids. The CDR3 spells CASSPTARNGGNQPQHF. The CDR3 DNA follows: TGTGCCAGCAGCCCCACCGCGAGAAACGGGGGGAATCAGCCCCAGCATTTT.

The chain recombines TRBV28 with TRBJ1-4; 8 bases are a match to TRBD1. Germline V CDR1 and CDR2: MDHEN, SYDVKM. This CDR3 region has 14 residues. Trimming removed 6 bases from V and 4 bases from J; junction bases left unmatched: 4. The CDR3 sequence is CASSQTGVNEKLFF. CDR3 sequence (DNA): TGTGCCAGCAGCCAGACAGGGGTTAATGAAAAACTGTTTTTT.